The 8 T cell receptor beta chains listed next were all sequenced from one sample in a study of shared clonotypes between healthy human individuals. Sequenced by immunoSEQ multiplex PCR; TCRdb stores in-frame clones only, minus some. The data show about 600,000 clones, around 95% seen once. Terminally differentiated effector memory CD45RA+ cells were excluded by CCR7 positive selection of CD45RO-negative cells. The sequencing sample was made of naive CD8+ T cells sorted from blood. The receptors originated from a woman aged 25 to 45 in good health.

The chain links TRBV2 to TRBJ2-7, with D perhaps given as TRBD1 or TRBD2 (8 bases each). The CDR3 consists of 16 residues. Germline CDR1 is SNHLY and CDR2 is FYNNEI. Trimming removed 3 bases at V and 5 bases at J, with 20 bases between. CDR3 sequence (DNA): TGTGCCAGCAGTGATCAGTTAGGACAGGGACTAGACGAGCAGTACTTC. Its protein is CASSDQLGQGLDEQYF.

The V call is TRBV27, the J call TRBJ2-7; D is uncertain. Trimming stripped 0 bases from V and 0 bases from J, with 6 bases between. The CDR3 covers 14 residues. Looked up from germline, CDR1 is MNHEY and CDR2 is SMNVEV (reference sequence). CDR3 loop: CASSLSRVSYEQYF. CDR3 nucleotides: TGTGCCAGCAGTTTATCACGCGTCTCCTACGAGCAGTACTTC.

The CDR3 here is CASSLDSDLAKNIQYF. In DNA form, the CDR3 reads TGCGCCAGCAGCTTGGACTCGGATCTAGCCAAAAACATTCAGTACTTC. The rearrangement uses TRBV5-1 and TRBJ2-4; no definite D call. This CDR3 is 16 amino acids long. V gave up 0 bases and J gave up 0 bases, with 10 bases separating them. Germline lookup yields CDR1 SGHRS and CDR2 YFSETQ.

CDR3 coding DNA: TGTGCCAGCAGCTTAGGGACAGCCAAGGAGCAGTTCTTC. This codes for CASSLGTAKEQFF. The V and J genes are TRBV7-9 and TRBJ2-1; D possibly corresponds to TRBD1 (6 bases). With 1 base removed from V and 10 bases from J, the gap between germline ends came to 11 bases. CDR1 is SEHNR, CDR2 FQNEAQ, per germline (reference sequence). The CDR3 is 13 amino acids.

The genes are TRBV27 and TRBJ1-5; unclear D gene. V dropped 8 bases and J dropped 0 bases, with 11 bases sitting between them. The CDR3 runs to 14 residues. The germline CDR1 and CDR2 sequences are MNHEY and SMNVEV (reference sequence). The chain's CDR3 is CASANRDSNQPQHF. The CDR3 DNA reads TGTGCCAGCGCGAATCGAGATAGCAATCAGCCCCAGCATTTT.

The chain uses TRBV10-2 and TRBJ2-7; D is possibly TRBD2 (5 bases). CDR3 size: 14 residues. The V and J ends lost 3 bases and 3 bases respectively, with 12 bases between them. From germline, CDR1 is WSHSY and CDR2 SAAADI. CDR3 sequence: CASSEAARDYEQYF. CDR3 DNA sequence: TGCGCCAGCAGTGAAGCGGCGAGGGACTACGAGCAGTACTTC.

This chain links TRBV19 with TRBJ2-3; D remains ambiguous. The CDR3 sequence is 16 residues long. Germline V gene data show CDR1 as LNHDA and CDR2 as SQIVND (reference sequence). Trimming removed 1 base at V and 1 base at J, with 12 bases between. The DNA for the CDR3 is TGTGCCAGTAGTATAGGGGCAGGTTGGGGCACAGATACGCAGTATTTT. Translation: CASSIGAGWGTDTQYF.

The CDR3 region has the DNA TGTGCCAGCAGTCCTCCCGCGGCAGATACGCAGTATTTT. Protein sequence: CASSPPAADTQYF. The chain combines TRBV5-6 with TRBJ2-3; D is ambiguous. The CDR3 runs 13 residues. V dropped 5 bases and J dropped 4 bases, with 11 bases sitting between them. Germline CDR1 is SGHDT and CDR2 is YYEEEE. The complete variable domain, with remaining parts taken from reference TRBV5-6 and TRBJ2-3, reads DAGVTQSPTHLIKTRGQQVTLRCSPKSGHDTVSWYQQALGQGPQFIFQYYEEEERQRGNFPDRFSGHQFPNYSSELNVNALLLGDSALYLCASSPPAADTQYFGPGTRLTVL.